This entry features one TCR beta chain sequence. The data belong to a study of blood T cell repertoires in COVID-19. This CDR3 is built from 13 residues. Looked up from germline, CDR1 is SGHRS and CDR2 is YFSETQ. The V end was cut by 4 bases, the J end by 7 bases, with 15 bases between. Some clones are missing from TCRdb's copy, which holds only in-frame ones; the method was immunoSEQ multiplex PCR. Seen here are around 260,000 clones, 80% to 85% observed once, and the top ten hold around a sixth. Sequencing was done on a sample of peripheral blood. The chain carries TRBV5-1 and TRBJ2-7; D perhaps matches TRBD2 (6 bases). The TCR was taken from a person between 65 and 79 years old with COVID-19, enrolled during active disease. CDR3 loop: CASSTGLLMEQYF. In DNA form, the CDR3 reads TGCGCCAGCAGCACGGGACTGCTCATGGAGCAGTACTTC.